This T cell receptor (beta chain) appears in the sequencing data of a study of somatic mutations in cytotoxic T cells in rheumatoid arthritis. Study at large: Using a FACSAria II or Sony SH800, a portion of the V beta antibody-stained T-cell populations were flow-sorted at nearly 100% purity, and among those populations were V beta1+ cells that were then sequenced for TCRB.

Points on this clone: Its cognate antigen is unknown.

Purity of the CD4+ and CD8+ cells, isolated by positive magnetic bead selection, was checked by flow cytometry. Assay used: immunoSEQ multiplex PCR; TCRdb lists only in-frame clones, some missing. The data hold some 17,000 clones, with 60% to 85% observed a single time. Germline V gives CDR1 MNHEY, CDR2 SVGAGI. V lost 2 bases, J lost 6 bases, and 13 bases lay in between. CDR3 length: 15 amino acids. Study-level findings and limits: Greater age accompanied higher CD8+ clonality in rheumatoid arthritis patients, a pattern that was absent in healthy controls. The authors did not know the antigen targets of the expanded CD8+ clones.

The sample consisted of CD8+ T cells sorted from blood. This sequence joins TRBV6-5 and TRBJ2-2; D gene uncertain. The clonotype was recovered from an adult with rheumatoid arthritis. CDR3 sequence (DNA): TGTGCCAGCAGTTACGAGACAAGCCTCTCCGGGGAGCTGTTTTTT. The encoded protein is CASSYETSLSGELFF.